Each of the 4 T cell receptor beta chains below was sequenced from the same sample in a study of OX40 agonist ivuxolimab in advanced cancers. Libraries were prepared by immunoSEQ multiplex PCR; TCRdb keeps only in-frame clonotypes and omits some of them. This sample yields 60,000 to 85,000 clones, of which roughly 90% are seen a single time; roughly 9% belongs to the top ten. Sample: CD4+ or CD8+ T cells sorted from blood, taken in a trial of the OX40 agonist ivuxolimab. The receptors come from an adult with an advanced solid tumor such as melanoma, head and neck, liver or kidney cancer.

This chain links TRBV10-3 with TRBJ2-1; no definite D call. Per the germline V gene, CDR1 is ENHRY and CDR2 is SYGVKD. The length of the CDR3 is 15 residues. V dropped 3 bases and J dropped 0 bases, with 9 bases sitting between them. Written as DNA, the CDR3 is TGTGCCATCAGTGATTCGGAGATCTCCTACAATGAGCAGTTCTTC. Translating gives CAISDSEISYNEQFF.

The chain is built from TRBV7-9 and TRBJ2-2; D possibly matches TRBD1 or TRBD2 (5 bases each). Germline lookup yields CDR1 SEHNR and CDR2 FQNEAQ (reference sequence). Trimming removed 4 bases from V and 7 bases from J, with 7 bases in between. The CDR3 has 12 amino acids. The CDR3 DNA reads TGTGCCAGCAGCTGGGGGATCGGGGAGCTGTTTTTT. Translating it yields CASSWGIGELFF.

This clone has just one count. This chain uses TRBV15 with TRBJ2-1; D possibly corresponds to TRBD1 (7 bases). The V end was cut by 1 base, the J end by 2 bases, with 12 bases between. The CDR3 is 16 amino acids. Germline loops: CDR1 LNHNV, CDR2 YYDKDF (reference sequence). The CDR3 reads CATSRVGGGPYNEQFF. CDR3 nucleotides: TGTGCCACCAGCAGAGTAGGAGGGGGCCCCTACAATGAGCAGTTCTTC.

Concerning this clone: Mismatch with germline at one junction end may stem from a read error. The V gene is TRBV2, the J gene TRBJ2-7; D remains ambiguous. Germline CDR1 reads SNHLY; CDR2 reads FYNNEI. CDR3 length: 9 residues. CDR3 DNA: TGTGCCACCAGTCTATCGCAGTACTTC. This sequence encodes CATSLSQYF.